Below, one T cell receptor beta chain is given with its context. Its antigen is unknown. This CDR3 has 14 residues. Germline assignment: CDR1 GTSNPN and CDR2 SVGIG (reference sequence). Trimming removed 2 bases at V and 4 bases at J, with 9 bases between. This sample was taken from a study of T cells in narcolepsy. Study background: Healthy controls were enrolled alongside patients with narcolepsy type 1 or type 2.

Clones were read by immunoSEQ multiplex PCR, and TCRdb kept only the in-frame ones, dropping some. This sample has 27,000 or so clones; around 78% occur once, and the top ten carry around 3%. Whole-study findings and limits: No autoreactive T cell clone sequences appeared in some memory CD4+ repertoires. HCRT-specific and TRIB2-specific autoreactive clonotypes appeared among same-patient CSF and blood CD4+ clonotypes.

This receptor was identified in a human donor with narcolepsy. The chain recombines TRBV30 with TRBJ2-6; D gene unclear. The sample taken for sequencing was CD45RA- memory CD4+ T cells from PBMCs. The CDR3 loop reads CAWSQSRGANVLTF. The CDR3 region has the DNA TGTGCCTGGAGTCAGTCTCGCGGGGCCAACGTCCTGACTTTC.